The 21 T cell receptor beta chains below all came from one sample that was sequenced in a study of T cell responses to AZD1222 COVID-19 vaccine. Measured with immunoSEQ multiplex PCR; TCRdb has only the in-frame clones, and not every one. The repertoire holds about 40,000 clones, with 65% to 85% as singletons. The specimen comprised peripheral blood, sampled 28 days after the second AZD1222 dose. The receptor source for this set is an adult who received the AZD1222 COVID-19 vaccine.

The rearrangement joins TRBV7-9 to TRBJ2-3, with D possibly being TRBD2 (6 bases). CDR1 is SEHNR, CDR2 FQNEAQ, per germline (reference sequence). The CDR3 consists of 14 residues. V lost 3 bases and J lost 6, with 13 bases in between. The CDR3 sequence is CASSLGRSGDTQYF. DNA of the CDR3: TGTGCCAGCAGCTTGGGACGGAGCGGGGATACGCAGTATTTT.

This clone was counted only a few times. V gene TRBV13 combines with J gene TRBJ2-1; D is ambiguous. The germline V gene encodes CDR1 PRHDT and CDR2 FYEKMQ (reference sequence). CDR3 length equals 15 residues. The V end lost 0 bases, the J end lost 0 bases, and 6 bases lay between the germline ends. CDR3 region: CASSLGQLSYNEQFF. In DNA form, the CDR3 reads TGTGCCAGCAGCTTAGGGCAGCTCTCCTACAATGAGCAGTTCTTC. Looking up the rest from reference TRBV13 and TRBJ2-1 gives the full variable domain: AAGVIQSPRHLIKEKRETATLKCYPIPRHDTVYWYQQGPGQDPQFLISFYEKMQSDKGSIPDRFSAQQFSDYHSELNMSSLELGDSALYFCASSLGQLSYNEQFFGPGTRLTVL.

This clone has a handful of counts. This chain links TRBV5-1 with TRBJ2-5, with unresolved D. The CDR3 runs to 14 residues. Trimming took off 2 bases at V and 4 bases at J, with 12 bases between the two ends. Germline V gives CDR1 SGHRS, CDR2 YFSETQ. The CDR3 loop reads CASSLGQNLETQYF. CDR3 DNA: TGCGCCAGCAGCTTAGGGCAGAACTTAGAGACCCAGTACTTC.

This clone came up once. Written as DNA, the CDR3 is TGTGCCAGCAGCTTGGGGACAGGGAGGCGCAATCAGCCCCAGCATTTT. Encoded protein: CASSLGTGRRNQPQHF. The chain has TRBV5-6 and TRBJ1-5; 8 bases match TRBD1. J was trimmed by 2 bases and V by 0 bases; bases with no gene match: 4. In germline, CDR1 is SGHDT, CDR2 YYEEEE. The CDR3 totals 16 residues.

The J gene is TRBJ2-7, the V gene TRBV30; D is ambiguous. The V gene's germline CDR1 is GTSNPN and CDR2 SVGIG (reference sequence). This CDR3 has 12 residues. V gave up 0 bases and J gave up 4 bases, with 7 bases separating them. This CDR3 is CAWSVNSYEQYF. DNA of the CDR3: TGTGCCTGGAGTGTCAACAGTTACGAGCAGTACTTC. The complete variable domain, with remaining parts taken from reference TRBV30 and TRBJ2-7, reads SQTIHQWPATLVQPVGSPLSLECTVEGTSNPNLYWYRQAAGRGLQLLFYSVGIGQISSEVPQNLSASRPQDRQFILSSKKLLLSDSGFYLCAWSVNSYEQYFGPGTRLTVT.

The J gene is TRBJ2-5, the V gene TRBV9, with D possibly being TRBD2 (5 bases). With 7 bases removed from V and 0 bases from J, the gap between germline ends came to 7 bases. The CDR3 contains 12 residues. The germline V gene has CDR1 SGDLS and CDR2 YYNGEE. The CDR3 sequence is CASSRDQETQYF. Written as DNA, the CDR3 is TGTGCCAGCTCGAGGGACCAAGAGACCCAGTACTTC.

This chain links TRBV27 with TRBJ1-6; D ambiguous. Deletions cut 2 bases from V and 0 bases from J, with 17 bases between. This CDR3 comprises 19 residues. The germline CDR1 and CDR2 sequences are MNHEY and SMNVEV (reference sequence). CDR3 DNA: TGTGCCAGCAGTTTAGGTCAGGCTAAGGGAAGCTCCTATAATTCACCCCTCCACTTT. Amino acid sequence: CASSLGQAKGSSYNSPLHF.

This clone was detected only once. The rearrangement uses TRBV27 and TRBJ2-6, with D possibly matching TRBD2 (5 bases). With 7 bases removed from V and 0 bases from J, the gap between germline ends came to 10 bases. CDR3 length equals 15 residues. Germline V gives CDR1 MNHEY, CDR2 SMNVEV (reference sequence). The CDR3 DNA is TGTGCCAGCACCCGGGGTATCTCTGGGGCCAACGTCCTGACTTTC. This gives the protein CASTRGISGANVLTF.

This CDR3 is CASSESSYSGNTIYF. CDR3 sequence (DNA): TGTGCCAGCAGTGAGTCCTCCTACTCTGGAAACACCATATATTTT. This chain joins TRBV2 and TRBJ1-3; D not certain. In germline, CDR1 is SNHLY, CDR2 FYNNEI. The CDR3 consists of 15 residues. Trimming pared 3 bases from V and 0 bases from J, leaving 9 bases between.

This sequence joins TRBV10-3 and TRBJ1-3; D might be TRBD1 (6 bases). The V end was cut by 2 bases, the J end by 4 bases, with 12 bases between. This CDR3 has 15 amino acids. CDR1 and CDR2 from the germline V gene are ENHRY and SYGVKD. CDR3 coding DNA: TGTGCCATCAGTGAGCAGGACAGACAAGGAAACACCATATATTTT. It specifies CAISEQDRQGNTIYF.

The chain combines TRBV2 with TRBJ2-1; TRBD1 might be the D (6 bases). The CDR3 extends over 18 amino acids. Germline V gene data show CDR1 as SNHLY and CDR2 as FYNNEI. Trimming took 2 bases from V and 7 from J, leaving 24 bases between them. The CDR3 DNA is TGTGCCAGCAGTGAAAGGGGGTGGGGGCCCACCACAAAAAATGAGCAGTTCTTC. Translating gives CASSERGWGPTTKNEQFF.

The V call is TRBV7-2, the J call TRBJ2-5; D call uncertain. The germline V gene has CDR1 SGHTA and CDR2 FQGNSA. V was clipped by 2 bases and J by 2 bases, with 15 bases between them. This CDR3 is 16 amino acids long. The CDR3 sequence is CASSLSLGLGQETQYF. The CDR3 nucleotides read TGTGCCAGCAGCTTATCCTTGGGGTTGGGGCAAGAGACCCAGTACTTC.

This chain connects TRBV6-5 to TRBJ1-6, with a tentative D call TRBD1 (6 bases). The germline V gene has CDR1 MNHEY and CDR2 SVGAGI. The CDR3 extends over 16 amino acids. Deletions cut 4 bases from V and 6 bases from J, with 16 bases between. Here the CDR3 DNA reads TGTGCCAGCAGTTCACAAGGGGGGTCACTTAATTCACCCCTCCACTTT. It specifies CASSSQGGSLNSPLHF.

As for this clone: The sample carries other DNA sequences with the same CDR3. The chain is built from TRBV5-1 and TRBJ2-7; D is undetermined. Per germline, CDR1 SGHRS and CDR2 YFSETQ. The CDR3 runs 12 residues. The V end was cut by 0 bases, the J end by 4 bases, with 5 bases between. CDR3 nucleotides: TGCGCCAGCAGCTTGGGGGCGTACGAGCAGTACTTC. Amino acid sequence: CASSLGAYEQYF.

J is TRBJ2-2 and V is TRBV9; maybe TRBD1 (6 bases). V was trimmed by 1 base and J by 0 bases, leaving 16 bases between them. The CDR3 extends over 18 amino acids. Germline lookup yields CDR1 SGDLS and CDR2 YYNGEE. As DNA, the CDR3 is TGTGCCAGCAGCGTAACGGTTGGGGGCCCCGCGAACACCGGGGAGCTGTTTTTT. This encodes CASSVTVGGPANTGELFF.

The rearrangement links TRBV11-2 to TRBJ2-2; 8 nucleotides match TRBD2. The CDR3 covers 14 residues. The V and J ends lost 6 bases and 8 bases, in that order; junction bases with no gene match: 8. Per the germline V gene, CDR1 is SGHAT and CDR2 is FQNNGV. The CDR3, as DNA: TGTGCCAGCAGTCTAGCGGGCCGCGGTGGGGAGCTGTTTTTT. This translates into CASSLAGRGGELFF.

This chain connects TRBV7-3 to TRBJ1-2; D is perhaps TRBD1 (5 bases). The CDR3 totals 15 residues. Trimming removed 0 bases at V and 2 bases at J, with 10 bases between. In germline, CDR1 is SGHTA, CDR2 FQGTGA. In DNA form, the CDR3 reads TGTGCCAGCAGCTTAACGGGGCAGGCCAACTATGGCTACACCTTC. It is translated as CASSLTGQANYGYTF. Full variable domain (remainder filled in from reference TRBV7-3 and TRBJ1-2): GAGVSQTPSNKVTEKGKYVELRCDPISGHTALYWYRQSLGQGPEFLIYFQGTGAADDSGLPNDRFFAVRPEGSVSTLKIQRTERGDSAVYLCASSLTGQANYGYTFGSGTRLTVV.

CDR3 nucleotide sequence: TGTGCCAGCAGTACCGTTCGGAGCGGCGGGCTCTACGAGCAGTACTTC. Translation gives CASSTVRSGGLYEQYF. This chain joins TRBV27 and TRBJ2-7; D may be TRBD2 (5 bases). The CDR3 consists of 16 residues. Looked up from germline, CDR1 is MNHEY and CDR2 is SMNVEV (reference sequence). Deletions cut 5 bases from V and 3 bases from J, with 20 bases between.

This clone was counted once. V gene TRBV30 combines with J gene TRBJ2-7, with D uncertain. This CDR3 contains 13 residues. Germline values: CDR1 GTSNPN, CDR2 SVGIG (reference sequence). Trimming cost V 0 bases and J 6 bases, with 12 bases left between them. The CDR3 bases are TGTGCCTGGAGTGTAACACGGCTTGGCGAGCAGTACTTC. Amino acid sequence: CAWSVTRLGEQYF.

The table lists this clone with a count of one. The chain uses TRBV11-2 and TRBJ2-3; TRBD1 is a possible D gene (5 bases). The V gene lost 5 bases and the J gene lost 3 bases, with 12 bases spanning the gap. Germline CDR1 SGHAT, CDR2 FQNNGV. The CDR3 totals 14 residues. The CDR3 is CASSQGVRTDTQYF. The CDR3 nucleotides are TGTGCCAGCAGCCAGGGCGTTAGAACAGATACGCAGTATTTT.

The chain has TRBV12-3 or TRBV12-4 and TRBJ1-1; D may be TRBD1 (6 bases). The germline V and J ends were trimmed by 6 bases and 8 bases, with 10 bases remaining between them. The CDR3 totals 11 residues. The CDR3 nucleotides are TGTGCCAGCAGACGGACAGAAGAAGCTTTCTTT. Translation: CASRRTEEAFF.